A single sample is the source of the 28 T cell receptor beta chains below, sequenced in a study of T cells in tuberculosis. Stated time point: new active TB diagnosis, blood taken before or within 7 days of starting treatment. Some clones are missing from TCRdb's copy, which holds only in-frame ones; the method was immunoSEQ multiplex PCR. Of 30,000 to 40,000 clones in the sample, around 94% are singletons; the top ten hold about 4.1%. Specimen: PBMCs, collected at tuberculosis diagnosis. Every receptor here comes from an adult with tuberculosis.

V usage is TRBV15 and J usage is TRBJ2-3, with 9 bases matching TRBD1. The V and J ends lost 1 base and 5 bases, in that order; junction bases with no gene match: 4. The CDR3 is 15 residues long. CDR1 is LNHNV and CDR2 is YYDKDF in the germline V gene (reference sequence). The CDR3 spells CATSRAGTGRDTQYF. CDR3 coding DNA: TGTGCCACCAGCAGAGCCGGGACAGGGAGAGATACGCAGTATTTT.

The V call is TRBV6-1, the J call TRBJ1-2, with TRBD1 matching 10 bases. The CDR3 is 16 residues long. The J segment lost 12 bases and the V segment lost 3 bases, leaving 16 bases of the junction unmatched. Germline assignment: CDR1 MNHNS and CDR2 SASEGT. CDR3 in amino acids: CASSDARQGARYQDTF. In DNA, the CDR3 is TGTGCCAGCAGTGACGCCCGACAGGGGGCGAGATATCAAGACACCTTC.

This chain links TRBV7-2 with TRBJ2-7; tentative D call: TRBD1 (5 bases). CDR3 length: 14 residues. V lost 5 bases to trimming and J lost 3 bases, with 14 bases between them. Per germline, CDR1 SGHTA and CDR2 FQGNSA. The CDR3 sequence is CASSHPDRRYEQYF. The CDR3 DNA reads as TGTGCCAGCAGCCACCCCGACAGACGCTACGAGCAGTACTTC.

The chain couples TRBV27 to TRBJ1-2; tentatively, D is TRBD1 (6 bases). Per germline, CDR1 MNHEY and CDR2 SMNVEV (reference sequence). The CDR3 has 14 amino acids. V lost 7 bases to trimming and J lost 2 bases, with 14 bases between them. CDR3 in amino acids: CASKPGQGNYGYTF. DNA of the CDR3: TGTGCCAGCAAACCGGGACAAGGGAACTATGGCTACACCTTC.

The V gene is TRBV4-2, the J gene TRBJ2-3, with TRBD2 matching over 11 bases. Germline trimming cut 4 bases from V and 2 bases from J; bases unmatched to any gene: 5. Germline loops: CDR1 LGHNA, CDR2 YNFKEQ. The CDR3 is 16 amino acids. The chain's CDR3 is CASSPGTSGNTDTQYF. CDR3 DNA: TGTGCCAGCAGCCCGGGGACTAGCGGAAACACAGATACGCAGTATTTT.

This clone came up once. The V and J genes are TRBV18 and TRBJ2-7; TRBD1 aligns across 8 bases. The CDR3 has 16 amino acids. V gave up 3 bases and J gave up 1 base; unmatched junction bases: 8. In germline, CDR1 is KGHSH, CDR2 LQKENI. The CDR3 nucleotides are TGTGCCAGCTCACCGCGACAGGGGTCTAATTCCTACGAGCAGTACTTC. It specifies CASSPRQGSNSYEQYF.

This sequence joins TRBV7-2 and TRBJ2-5; D unclear. The germline V gene has CDR1 SGHTA and CDR2 FQGNSA. V dropped 2 bases and J dropped 0 bases, with 7 bases sitting between them. The CDR3 extends over 14 amino acids. This CDR3 reads CASSLRVDQETQYF. DNA of the CDR3: TGTGCCAGCAGCTTACGGGTCGACCAAGAGACCCAGTACTTC.

The V gene is TRBV19, the J gene TRBJ2-7, with 7 nucleotides matching TRBD1. V gave up 6 bases and J gave up 4 bases; unmatched junction bases: 3. There are 12 residues in the CDR3. Per germline, CDR1 LNHDA and CDR2 SQIVND (reference sequence). The CDR3 here is CASSDRDYEQYF. CDR3 nucleotides: TGTGCCAGTAGCGACAGGGATTACGAGCAGTACTTC.

The genes are TRBV2 and TRBJ1-5; D ambiguous. With 6 bases removed from V and 0 bases from J, the gap between germline ends came to 12 bases. Germline CDR1 SNHLY, CDR2 FYNNEI. The CDR3 has 15 amino acids. CDR3 region: CASRMTDYSNQPQHF. The DNA of the CDR3 is TGTGCCAGCAGAATGACTGATTATAGCAATCAGCCCCAGCATTTT.

The genes are TRBV5-1 and TRBJ1-1; 7 bases align to TRBD1. J was trimmed by 1 base and V by 4 bases; bases with no gene match: 7. Germline V gene lookup returns CDR1 SGHRS and CDR2 YFSETQ. This CDR3 has 15 amino acids. This chain's CDR3 is CASSVDRVENTEAFF. Here the CDR3 DNA reads TGCGCCAGCAGCGTAGACAGGGTAGAGAACACTGAAGCTTTCTTT. Full variable domain (remainder filled in from reference TRBV5-1 and TRBJ1-1): KAGVTQTPRYLIKTRGQQVTLSCSPISGHRSVSWYQQTPGQGLQFLFEYFSETQRNKGNFPGRFSGRQFSNSRSEMNVSTLELGDSALYLCASSVDRVENTEAFFGQGTRLTVV.

The CDR3 loop is CASSLNRGLDAFF. CDR3 nucleotides: TGTGCCAGCAGTCTAAACAGGGGGCTAGACGCTTTCTTT. The chain is built from TRBV28 and TRBJ1-1, with TRBD1 matching 9 bases. The CDR3 extends over 13 amino acids. In germline, CDR1 is MDHEN, CDR2 SYDVKM. V trimming: 5 bases; J trimming: 11 bases; junction bases outside the gene matches: 9. Full variable domain (outside the CDR3, taken from reference TRBV28 and TRBJ1-1): DVKVTQSSRYLVKRTGEKVFLECVQDMDHENMFWYRQDPGLGLRLIYFSYDVKMKEKGDIPEGYSVSREKKERFSLILESASTNQTSMYLCASSLNRGLDAFFGQGTRLTVV.

This chain uses TRBV2 with TRBJ2-7; D not resolved. The CDR3 is 12 residues long. In germline, CDR1 is SNHLY, CDR2 FYNNEI. The V end lost 7 bases, the J end lost 1 base, and 8 bases lay between the germline ends. CDR3 DNA: TGTGCCAGCACCGCCGGTTCCTACGAGCAGTACTTC. Protein sequence: CASTAGSYEQYF.

V and J are TRBV7-6 and TRBJ2-7; the D is unclear. Germline assignment: CDR1 SGHVS and CDR2 FNYEAQ. V shed 1 base and J shed 2 bases, with 9 bases lying between them. The CDR3 sequence is 14 residues long. The CDR3, as DNA: TGTGCCAGCAGCTTAGGCAGGCTGACCTACGAGCAGTACTTC. Translated: CASSLGRLTYEQYF.

In this sample, this clone turned up once. The V call is TRBV4-3, the J call TRBJ1-1; D perhaps matches TRBD1 (5 bases). Germline assignment: CDR1 LGHNA and CDR2 YSLEER. Trimming took 0 bases from V and 2 from J, leaving 16 bases between them. There are 17 residues in the CDR3. The chain's CDR3 is CASSQEGQGLRNTEAFF. The CDR3 nucleotides read TGCGCCAGCAGCCAAGAAGGCCAGGGCCTCAGAAACACTGAAGCTTTCTTT.

The gene calls are TRBV6-1 and TRBJ2-7; 7 positions agree with TRBD1. Germline CDR1 is MNHNS and CDR2 is SASEGT. V gave up 7 bases and J gave up 7 bases; unmatched junction bases: 16. This CDR3 comprises 15 residues. The chain's CDR3 is CASNGQAQVVGEQYF. CDR3 sequence (DNA): TGTGCCAGCAACGGACAGGCCCAGGTTGTGGGAGAGCAGTACTTC.

The gene calls are TRBV28 and TRBJ2-7; a weak D match, TRBD1 (7 bases). The germline gives CDR1 MDHEN, CDR2 SYDVKM. This CDR3 comprises 14 residues. V gave up 7 bases and J gave up 0 bases, with 13 bases separating them. The DNA for the CDR3 is TGTGCCAGCAAGGCAGGGGGGAGCTCCTACGAGCAGTACTTC. The encoded protein is CASKAGGSSYEQYF. The complete variable domain, with remaining parts taken from reference TRBV28 and TRBJ2-7, reads DVKVTQSSRYLVKRTGEKVFLECVQDMDHENMFWYRQDPGLGLRLIYFSYDVKMKEKGDIPEGYSVSREKKERFSLILESASTNQTSMYLCASKAGGSSYEQYFGPGTRLTVT.

The chain couples TRBV6-5 to TRBJ2-2; no clear D gene. Germline V CDR1 and CDR2: MNHEY, SVGAGI. This CDR3 contains 12 residues. V was trimmed by 2 bases and J by 8 bases, leaving 6 bases between them. For the CDR3, the DNA is TGTGCCAGCAGTTACCCCCGGGGGGAGCTGTTTTTT. It translates to CASSYPRGELFF.

V usage is TRBV6-1 and J usage is TRBJ1-6; 7 bases map to TRBD1. The germline gives CDR1 MNHNS, CDR2 SASEGT. The ends lost 4 bases at V and 0 bases at J; junction bases unmatched: 6. This CDR3 is built from 17 residues. The CDR3 is CASSATGVSSYNSPLHF. The CDR3 DNA reads as TGTGCCAGCAGTGCCACAGGGGTTAGCTCCTATAATTCACCCCTCCACTTT.

This clone was detected only once. The chain links TRBV4-1 to TRBJ1-4; perhaps TRBD1 as D (5 bases). Per the germline V gene, CDR1 is MGHRA and CDR2 is YSYEKL. The CDR3 extends over 15 amino acids. Deletions cut 0 bases from V and 7 bases from J, with 12 bases between. The CDR3 here is CASSQEGVLSEKLFF. The CDR3, as DNA: TGCGCCAGCAGCCAAGAAGGGGTTTTGAGTGAAAAACTGTTTTTT.

A note on this clone: Germline and junction disagree at one end, which may indicate a read error. The chain couples TRBV5-1 to TRBJ2-6; 7 bases match TRBD2. The CDR3 is made up of 18 amino acids. Germline V gene lookup returns CDR1 SGHRS and CDR2 YFSETQ. CDR3 protein: CASSLGTGRARGANVLTF. The CDR3 DNA sequence: TGCGCCAGCAGTTTGGGGACTGGGAGGGCTCGCGGGGCCAACGTCCTGACTTTC.

The chain joins TRBV28 to TRBJ1-2, with unresolved D. The V gene's germline CDR1 is MDHEN and CDR2 SYDVKM. This CDR3 comprises 17 residues. V was cut by 6 bases and J by 4 bases, with 24 bases left in between. The CDR3 region has the DNA TGTGCCAGCAGAGCACCCCCTCTAAAAAAAAAGCGCTATGGCTACACCTTC. Amino acids: CASRAPPLKKKRYGYTF.

The chain carries TRBV28 and TRBJ1-1, with 9 bases identical to TRBD1. V gave up 4 bases and J gave up 4 bases; unmatched junction bases: 1. There are 13 residues in the CDR3. In germline, CDR1 is MDHEN, CDR2 SYDVKM. CDR3 sequence: CASSSTGGTEAFF. In nucleotides, the CDR3 is TGTGCCAGCAGTTCGACAGGGGGCACTGAAGCTTTCTTT.

This chain uses TRBV4-1 with TRBJ1-4; TRBD1 aligns across 8 bases. The germline CDR1 and CDR2 sequences are MGHRA and YSYEKL. The length of the CDR3 is 15 residues. Trimming removed 4 bases from V and 8 bases from J; junction bases left unmatched: 9. DNA of the CDR3: TGCGCCAGCAGCCCCGAAGGACAGGGTAGAGAAAAACTGTTTTTT. Its translation is CASSPEGQGREKLFF.

This chain connects TRBV11-2 to TRBJ2-1; the D is unclear. V was trimmed by 1 base and J by 3 bases, leaving 13 bases between them. Germline lookup yields CDR1 SGHAT and CDR2 FQNNGV. This CDR3 has 16 residues. The CDR3 here is CASSLVNLANYNEQFF. The CDR3 DNA follows: TGTGCCAGCAGCTTAGTAAACCTGGCAAACTACAATGAGCAGTTCTTC.

As for this clone: An end of the junction does not agree with germline; a read error may underlie this. V is TRBV4-1 and J is TRBJ2-7, with 9 nucleotides matching TRBD1. This CDR3 is 14 amino acids long. In germline, CDR1 is MGHRA, CDR2 YSYEKL. The CDR3, as DNA: TGCGCCAGCAGCCCCCGAATTACTCGGGACAGGGAGGAATTC. Encoded protein: CASSPRITRDREEF.

The genes are TRBV27 and TRBJ1-1, with 8 positions matching TRBD1. V dropped 3 bases and J dropped 1; count of bases not matched to a gene: 7. The length of the CDR3 is 16 residues. Germline V gene lookup returns CDR1 MNHEY and CDR2 SMNVEV (reference sequence). Written as DNA, the CDR3 is TGTGCCAGCAGTTTTTCAGGGGGCGGGGCGAACACTGAAGCTTTCTTT. Amino acids: CASSFSGGGANTEAFF.

The chain links TRBV5-5 to TRBJ1-2; D possibly corresponds to TRBD1 (5 bases). V was pared by 6 bases and J by 2 bases, with 5 bases between. This CDR3 region has 11 residues. CDR1 is SGHKS and CDR2 is YYEKEE in the germline V gene (reference sequence). The CDR3 region is CASTGNYGYTF. The CDR3, as DNA: TGTGCCAGCACAGGGAACTATGGCTACACCTTC.

This clone came up once. The chain links TRBV28 to TRBJ1-2; the D gene is possibly TRBD1 (6 bases). CDR3 length: 16 amino acids. V was shortened by 6 bases and J by 1 base, with 18 bases between the two germline ends. From germline, CDR1 is MDHEN and CDR2 SYDVKM. CDR3 bases: TGTGCCAGCAGCCCCACGGACAGAAAACTTAACTATGGCTACACCTTC. Protein: CASSPTDRKLNYGYTF.